Given below is one T cell receptor (beta chain) in context. The germline V gene has CDR1 SGHTA and CDR2 FQGNSA. V lost 4 bases, J lost 0 bases, and 5 bases lay in between. This CDR3 spans 13 amino acids. Measured with immunoSEQ multiplex PCR; TCRdb has only the in-frame clones, and not every one. The top ten clones hold 25% to 30% of a sample with 20,000 to 25,000 clones, around 83% of them seen once. This sample is part of a study of OX40 agonist ivuxolimab in advanced cancers. This sequence was found in an adult with an advanced solid tumor such as melanoma, head and neck, liver or kidney cancer. The chain combines TRBV7-2 with TRBJ2-3; D uncertain. The specimen comprised CD4+ or CD8+ T cells sorted from blood, sampled in a trial of the OX40 agonist ivuxolimab. CDR3 loop: CASSSTSTDTQYF. The CDR3 nucleotides read TGTGCCAGCAGCTCCACCAGCACAGATACGCAGTATTTT.